One sample yielded the 5 T cell receptor beta chains listed below, sequenced in a study of blood T cells in healthy people across ages. PCR was performed a second time for roughly 7 to 11 cycles using a sample-barcoded 5' primer and a J-beta primer mix. MiXCR, run by TCRdb on the 5' RACE reads, gives a single entry per CDR3 protein. The sample consists of hundreds of thousands of distinct CDR3 sequences, less than 35% of them appearing once. Sequencing was performed on blood. The receptor source for this set is a woman at least 80 years old in good health.

Of note for this clonotype: A read error may produce the germline difference seen at one junction end. V is TRBV29-1 and J is TRBJ1-1; D is unresolved. This CDR3 has 14 amino acids. CDR1 and CDR2 from the germline V gene are SQVTM and ANQGSEA. Here the CDR3 reads CGVARPQRDTEAFF. The CDR3 nucleotides are TGCGGCGTTGCCCGACCACAGAGGGACACTGAAGCTTTCTTT.

Written as DNA, the CDR3 is TGTGCCAGCAGTTGGCGGACAGGGATACCCCTCCACTTT. As protein: CASSWRTGIPLHF. The chain couples TRBV6-2 or TRBV6-3 to TRBJ1-6; 8 nucleotides agree with TRBD1. The CDR3 spans 13 residues. Trimming cost V 4 bases and J 12 bases; bases outside gene matches: 5. Germline V gene data show CDR1 as MNHEY and CDR2 as SVGEGT.

The gene calls are TRBV6-4 and TRBJ1-5; unclear D gene. The CDR3 runs to 14 residues. V was trimmed by 5 bases and J by 6 bases, leaving 14 bases between them. Per germline, CDR1 MRHNA and CDR2 SNTAGT. The CDR3 is CASSRKGVSQPQHF. CDR3 nucleotide sequence: TGTGCCAGCAGTAGGAAGGGAGTTAGTCAGCCCCAGCATTTT.

This clonotype appeared many times. This chain links TRBV5-6 with TRBJ2-6; D gene unclear. The CDR3 is made up of 15 amino acids. Trimming took 2 bases from V and 0 from J, leaving 6 bases between them. Germline V gene data show CDR1 as SGHDT and CDR2 as YYEEEE. CDR3 amino acids: CASSFGSSGANVLTF. CDR3 nucleotide sequence: TGTGCCAGCAGCTTTGGTAGCTCTGGGGCCAACGTCCTGACTTTC.

The V call is TRBV29-1, the J call TRBJ1-4, with D maybe TRBD1 (5 bases). V lost 7 bases, J lost 8 bases, and 17 bases lay in between. The germline V gene encodes CDR1 SQVTM and CDR2 ANQGSEA. There are 13 residues in the CDR3. The CDR3 region is CSAAQGGMEKLFF. The CDR3 bases are TGCAGCGCCGCTCAGGGAGGAATGGAAAAACTGTTTTTT.